A selection of T cell receptor beta chains follows, all from one sample in a study of STAT5B mutations in CD4+ large granular lymphocyte leukemia. Only in-frame clones appear in the TCRdb table, and some are missing; sequencing was by immunoSEQ multiplex PCR. The sample carries some 7,700 clones, approximately 80% recorded once. Sample: PBMCs. Source of these receptors: a woman aged 55-75 years with CD4+ T-cell large granular lymphocyte leukemia. The conserved cysteine and the conserved F or W are not part of the CDR3 here.

J: TRBJ2-5; V: TRBV7-2; CDR3: ASSLGSGTQETQY
J: TRBJ2-6; V: TRBV29-1; CDR3: SGLGGANVLT
J: TRBJ1-2; V: TRBV27; CDR3: ASSFTTGGNGYT
J: TRBJ1-4; V: TRBV30; CDR3: AWSERINEKLF
J: TRBJ2-3; V: TRBV19; CDR3: ASSSGYTQY
J: TRBJ2-3; V: TRBV10-3; CDR3: AISVTSGGPDTQY
J: TRBJ2-7; V: TRBV7-2; CDR3: ASTFQGPYEQY
J: TRBJ1-2; V: TRBV2; CDR3: ASFPALGQGSYGYT
J: TRBJ1-1; V: TRBV29-1; CDR3: SVRSWAAGNTEAF
J: TRBJ2-7; V: TRBV19; CDR3: ASSIAGIGSYEQY
J: TRBJ2-5; V: TRBV7-2; CDR3: ASSLTGSTLTQY
J: TRBJ2-1; V: TRBV2; CDR3: ASSPTSGLSYNEQF
J: TRBJ2-3; V: TRBV9; CDR3: ASSVEGGFTDTQY
J: TRBJ1-5; V: TRBV6-1; CDR3: ASSKQGAVQPQH
J: TRBJ1-2; V: TRBV5-1; CDR3: ASSLEGSMNGYT
J: TRBJ2-2; V: TRBV5-1; CDR3: ASSFRQNTGELF
J: TRBJ1-2; V: TRBV29-1; CDR3: SVDGPLGVGGYT
J: TRBJ1-1; V: TRBV6-6; CDR3: ASSPRGKNTEAF
J: TRBJ2-2; V: TRBV15; CDR3: ATGSGGENTGELF
J: TRBJ1-2; V: TRBV7-9; CDR3: ASSSRTGGFVGYT